These T cell receptor beta chains were read from a single sample in a study of cytotoxic CD8 clonotypes in ibrutinib-treated CLL. This table comes from immunoSEQ multiplex PCR, and its TCRdb copy is limited to in-frame clones, with some not included. This sample has tens of thousands of clones, with roughly 70% found just once. The specimen comprised PBMCs, sampled after 12 months of ibrutinib treatment. All receptors derive from a human donor with chronic lymphocytic leukemia. Each CDR3 is given with its conserved first and last residue. A D gene is named only where the DNA matches it firmly. Not all rows give a size; the values are once, few, many and, for expanded clones, a class.

16 NA TRBJ1-4 TRBV7-2 once TGTGCCAGCAGCTTAGGGCCTTGGATGGAGGCGACGAAACTGTTTTTT CASSLGPWMEATKLFF
15 TRBD2 TRBJ2-1 TRBV5-4 NA TGTGCCAGCAGCGGCGGACTAGCGGGAGCCAATGAGCAGTTCTTC CASSGGLAGANEQFF
17 NA TRBJ2-2 TRBV18 once TGTGCCAGCTCCCGGGCAGTCAGGACTCAGAACACCGGGGAGCTGTTTTTT CASSRAVRTQNTGELFF
16 NA TRBJ2-3 TRBV9 NA TGTGCCAGCAGCGCACACGGTGCGTTGATCACAGATACGCAGTATTTT CASSAHGALITDTQYF
17 NA TRBJ2-3 TRBV10-3 few TGTGCCATCAGTGAGTCGATCCACAGTAGGGTGACAGATACGCAGTATTTT CAISESIHSRVTDTQYF
13 NA TRBJ1-2 TRBV5-1 NA TGCGCCAGCAGCTGGAGGACTAACTATGGCTACACCTTC CASSWRTNYGYTF
15 TRBD2 TRBJ2-7 TRBV11-2 once TGTGCCAGCAGCTCCTTGAAGCGGGGGGACTACGAGCAGTACTTC CASSSLKRGDYEQYF
13 NA TRBJ2-7 TRBV28 NA TGTGCCAGCAGTTTTTGGTCTAGGAACGAGCAGTACTTC CASSFWSRNEQYF
14 TRBD1 TRBJ1-1 TRBV6-1 few TGTGCCAGCAGAGCGGACAGGGTTCGCACTGAAGCTTTCTTT CASRADRVRTEAFF
17 NA TRBJ2-7 TRBV28 NA TGTGCCAGCAGTTTCGTACTTCATCGACAGGCCTCCTACGAGCAGTACTTC CASSFVLHRQASYEQYF
14 TRBD1 TRBJ1-1 TRBV5-1 NA TGCGCCAGCAGCTCGGGACAGGGAAACACTGAAGCTTTCTTT CASSSGQGNTEAFF
14 NA TRBJ2-5 TRBV6-1 NA TGTGCCAGCAATCCCCAACAGGGTACAGAGACCCAGTACTTC CASNPQQGTETQYF
14 NA TRBJ1-1 TRBV5-4 NA TGTGCCAGCAGCTTGGGGCAGTCGAACACTGAAGCTTTCTTT CASSLGQSNTEAFF
17 TRBD2 TRBJ2-3 TRBV4-2 NA TGTGCCAGCAGCCAAGAGGGGGGGAGGAACACCCGGGATACGCAGTATTTT CASSQEGGRNTRDTQYF
14 NA TRBJ2-2 TRBV23-1 once TGCGCCGGCCCTTCGCAGGGTAGCACCGGGGAGCTGTTTTTT CAGPSQGSTGELFF
14 NA TRBJ1-2 TRBV2 NA TGTGCCAGCAGTGAGCCCAGGGCTGGCTATGGCTACACCTTC CASSEPRAGYGYTF
12 NA TRBJ1-1 TRBV7-2 NA TGTGCCAGCAGTGGCTATAACACTGAAGCTTTCTTT CASSGYNTEAFF
14 NA TRBJ2-4 TRBV2 NA TGTGCCAGCAGCGTTGAAGCAGCCAAAAACATTCAGTACTTC CASSVEAAKNIQYF
13 TRBD1 TRBJ1-2 TRBV28 few TGTGCCAGCAGCACGACAGGGCCCTATGGCTACACCTTC CASSTTGPYGYTF
13 NA TRBJ1-1 TRBV7-5 NA TGTGTCAGAAGCCTAACACAGGCAACTGAAGCTTTCTTT CVRSLTQATEAFF
16 NA TRBJ1-4 TRBV5-1 NA TGCGCCAGCAGCATAACAGGTGGAGCAACTAATGAAAAACTGTTTTTT CASSITGGATNEKLFF
16 TRBD1 TRBJ2-5 TRBV18 NA TGTGCCAGCTCACCACTTAGGACAGGGTCCCAAGAGACCCAGTACTTC CASSPLRTGSQETQYF
12 NA TRBJ2-7 TRBV5-6 once TGTGCCAGCAGCCACGGGAGTAACGAGCAGTACTTC CASSHGSNEQYF
17 NA TRBJ2-5 TRBV5-1 NA TGCGCCAGCAGCCGCCACACCGGGACCTCTTATGTAGAGACCCAGTACTTC CASSRHTGTSYVETQYF
13 TRBD1 TRBJ1-1 TRBV6-5 NA TGTGCCAGCAGCAGGGGGCATGGCACTGAAGCTTTCTTT CASSRGHGTEAFF
16 TRBD1 TRBJ1-4 TRBV6-6 NA TGTGCCAGCAGTGACTCAGGGGGGCGGGGGAATGAAAAACTGTTTTTT CASSDSGGRGNEKLFF
14 NA TRBJ2-2 TRBV6-1 once TGTGCCGGCGGCCAGGGGCTTGACACCGGGGAGCTGTTTTTT CAGGQGLDTGELFF
15 NA TRBJ1-5 TRBV19 many TGTGCCAGTAGTATTTGGCAGGCGAGTAATCAGCCCCAGCATTTT CASSIWQASNQPQHF
14 TRBD1 TRBJ2-5 TRBV30 NA TGTGCCTGGAGTCTCGACAGGGACCAAGAGACCCAGTACTTC CAWSLDRDQETQYF
11 NA TRBJ2-5 TRBV6-6 once TGTGCCAGCAGTTACAGTGGCAGCGCGTACTTC CASSYSGSAYF
17 TRBD2 TRBJ2-3 TRBV5-1 NA TGCGCCAGCAGCTTGGTGTCTAGCGGGAACGGTGGTGATACGCAGTATTTT CASSLVSSGNGGDTQYF
12 NA TRBJ2-1 TRBV15 NA TGTGCCACCCCTCCGTTGGACAATGAGCAGTTCTTC CATPPLDNEQFF
13 NA TRBJ1-2 TRBV18 NA TGTGCCAGCTCATATGACAAGAACTATGGCTACACCTTC CASSYDKNYGYTF
14 TRBD1 TRBJ2-7 TRBV29-1 NA TGCAGCGTAACGCCGGGACAGGGGGCTCAAGAGCAGTACTTC CSVTPGQGAQEQYF